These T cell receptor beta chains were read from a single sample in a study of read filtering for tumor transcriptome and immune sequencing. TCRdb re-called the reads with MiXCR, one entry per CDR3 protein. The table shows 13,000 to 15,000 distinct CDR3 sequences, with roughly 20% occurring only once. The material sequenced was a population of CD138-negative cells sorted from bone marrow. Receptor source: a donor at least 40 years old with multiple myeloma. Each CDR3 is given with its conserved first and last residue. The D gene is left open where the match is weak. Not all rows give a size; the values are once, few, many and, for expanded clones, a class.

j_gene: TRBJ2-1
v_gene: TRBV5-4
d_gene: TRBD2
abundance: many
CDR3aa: CASSLASGGLDYYNEQFF
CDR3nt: TGTGCCAGCAGCTTGGCCTCGGGGGGGCTAGACTACTACAATGAGCAGTTCTTC

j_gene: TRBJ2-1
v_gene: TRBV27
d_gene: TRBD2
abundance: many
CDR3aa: CASSLSISSGSLHEQFF
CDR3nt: TGTGCCAGCAGTTTATCCATTAGTAGCGGGAGCTTACATGAGCAGTTCTTC

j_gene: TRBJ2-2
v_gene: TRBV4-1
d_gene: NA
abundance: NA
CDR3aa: CASSQAQKNTGELFF
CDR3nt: TGCGCCAGCAGCCAAGCACAGAAGAACACCGGGGAGCTGTTTTTT

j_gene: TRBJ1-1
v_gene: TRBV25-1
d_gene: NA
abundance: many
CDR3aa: CASSVTGNGAEAFF
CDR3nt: TGTGCCAGCAGTGTCACAGGGAACGGGGCTGAAGCTTTCTTT

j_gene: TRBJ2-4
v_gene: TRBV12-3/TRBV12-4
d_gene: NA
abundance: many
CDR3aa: CASAGYIAKNIQYF
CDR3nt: TGTGCCAGCGCCGGTTACATAGCCAAAAACATTCAGTACTTC

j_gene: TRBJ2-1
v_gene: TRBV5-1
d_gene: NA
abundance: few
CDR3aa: CASSLERASFEQFF
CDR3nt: TGCGCCAGCAGCTTGGAACGGGCGTCTTTTGAGCAGTTCTTC

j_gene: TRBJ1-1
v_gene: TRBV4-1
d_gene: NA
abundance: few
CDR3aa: CASSFSVSGVSFF
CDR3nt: TGCGCCAGCAGCTTCAGTGTATCCGGGGTGTCTTTCTTT

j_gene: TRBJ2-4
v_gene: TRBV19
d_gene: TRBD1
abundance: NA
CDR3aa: CASSTQAGTGLNIQYF
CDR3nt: TGTGCCAGTAGTACGCAGGCCGGGACAGGGTTAAACATTCAGTACTTC

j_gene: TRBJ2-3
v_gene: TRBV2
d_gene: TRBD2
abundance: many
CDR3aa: CASSDSGGAGDTQYF
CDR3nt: TGTGCCAGCAGTGACAGCGGGGGGGCGGGGGATACGCAGTATTTT

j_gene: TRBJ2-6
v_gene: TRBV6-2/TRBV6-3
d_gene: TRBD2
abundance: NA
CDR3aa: CASAGATSGGPPGANVLTF
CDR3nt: TGTGCCAGCGCAGGGGCGACTAGCGGGGGACCTCCTGGGGCCAACGTCCTGACTTTC

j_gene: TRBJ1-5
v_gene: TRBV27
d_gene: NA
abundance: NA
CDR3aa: CASGAGNQPQHF
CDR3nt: TGTGCCAGCGGGGCAGGAAATCAGCCCCAGCATTTT

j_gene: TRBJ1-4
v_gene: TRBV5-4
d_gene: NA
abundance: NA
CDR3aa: CASSLIGEKLFF
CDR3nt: TGTGCCAGCAGCTTGATTGGTGAAAAACTGTTTTTT

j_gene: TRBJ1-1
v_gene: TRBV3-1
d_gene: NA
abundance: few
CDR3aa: CASSPPRGATEAFF
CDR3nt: TGTGCCAGCAGCCCCCCAAGGGGGGCCACTGAAGCTTTCTTT

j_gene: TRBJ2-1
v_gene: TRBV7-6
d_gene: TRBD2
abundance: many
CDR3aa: CASSPGLAGGLLPSYNEQFF
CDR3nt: TGTGCCAGCAGCCCAGGACTAGCGGGGGGCCTTCTCCCCTCCTACAATGAGCAGTTCTTC

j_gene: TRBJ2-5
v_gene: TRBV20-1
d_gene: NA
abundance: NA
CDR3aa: CSARPFQETQYF
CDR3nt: TGCAGTGCTAGACCATTTCAAGAGACCCAGTACTTC

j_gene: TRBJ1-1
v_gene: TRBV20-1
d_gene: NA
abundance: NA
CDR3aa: CSAMGALVNIEAFF
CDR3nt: TGCAGTGCTATGGGCGCCTTAGTGAACATTGAAGCTTTCTTT